The 27 T cell receptor beta chains reported below all come from one sample, sequenced in a study of breast tumors, draining lymph nodes, adjacent tissues. Samples came from axillary lymph nodes draining the breast cancer. Each CDR3 protein gets one entry after TCRdb re-called the multiplex PCR reads with MiXCR. Here the sample spans about 130,000 distinct CDR3 sequences, roughly 20% being singletons. Sequenced: axillary lymph node tissue. The receptors here all came from a female donor with breast cancer. Some clones in this sample may be carry-over from other donors' samples.

In this sample, this clonotype turned up many times. V and J are TRBV7-8 and TRBJ1-2, with 7 bases identical to TRBD1. Germline V gene data show CDR1 as SGHVS and CDR2 as FQNEAQ. Trimming cost V 1 base and J 7 bases; bases outside gene matches: 12. The CDR3 runs to 16 residues. The CDR3 region is CASSLVRTGERRGYTF. DNA for the CDR3: TGTGCCAGCAGCTTAGTGCGCACAGGGGAACGGCGTGGCTACACCTTC.

The table lists this clonotype with many counts. The V gene is TRBV6-1, the J gene TRBJ1-5; possible D gene TRBD1, 5 bases. V was pared by 3 bases and J by 9 bases, with 15 bases between. From germline, CDR1 is MNHNS and CDR2 SASEGT. There are 14 residues in the CDR3. The CDR3, as DNA: TGTGCCAGCAGTGATGCGGAAGGGGTCGGGCCCCAGCATTTT. Its translation: CASSDAEGVGPQHF.

In its sample, this clonotype was seen many times. The V call is TRBV4-1, the J call TRBJ1-3; TRBD1 matches 12 bases. The length of the CDR3 is 20 residues. Unmatched junction bases numbered 12, after V lost 3 bases and J lost 0 bases. CDR1 MGHRA and CDR2 YSYEKL come from the germline V gene. DNA of the CDR3: TGCGCCAGCAGCCACACAACCGGGACAGGGGGCTCCTTCTCTGGAAACACCATATATTTT. Translation gives CASSHTTGTGGSFSGNTIYF.

This clonotype was recorded many times. CDR3 coding DNA: TGCAGCGTGGGCATGACAGGGGGGGGTGAAAAACTGTTTTTT. This sequence encodes CSVGMTGGGEKLFF. V gene TRBV29-1 combines with J gene TRBJ1-4, with 9 bases aligning to TRBD1. V lost 6 bases and J lost 7; bases outside the gene matches: 9. This CDR3 has 14 residues. Germline loops: CDR1 SQVTM, CDR2 ANQGSEA.

Of note for this clonotype: A much larger clone lies one base from this, so it may be a read error. The rearrangement joins TRBV20-1 to TRBJ2-2; the D gene is possibly TRBD2 (6 bases). Per germline, CDR1 DFQATT and CDR2 SNEGSKA (reference sequence). The V end lost 1 base, the J end lost 7 bases, and 16 bases lay between the germline ends. There are 15 residues in the CDR3. In DNA, the CDR3 is TGCAGTGCTAGAGTGTCCGGCGGGAAAAACGGGGAGCTGTTTTTT. It yields the protein CSARVSGGKNGELFF.

As concerns this clonotype: This may come from a read error, since a much larger clone is one base off. The V gene is TRBV20-1, the J gene TRBJ2-7; D might be TRBD1 or TRBD2, each matching 5 bases. The V gene lost 7 bases and the J gene lost 5 bases, with 21 bases spanning the gap. The CDR3 runs to 14 residues. Per germline, CDR1 DFQATT and CDR2 SNEGSKA (reference sequence). This chain's CDR3 is CSETRLGRGHEQYF. The CDR3 DNA reads TGCAGTGAAACCCGGCTGGGACGGGGCCACGAGCAGTACTTC.

The chain links TRBV5-4 to TRBJ2-1, with D possibly TRBD1 on 5 matching bases. Germline V gene data show CDR1 as SGHNT and CDR2 as YYREEE (reference sequence). The ends were cut back, 0 bases at V and 4 bases at J, with 14 bases in the middle. There are 16 residues in the CDR3. CDR3 in amino acids: CASSLVGRAGYNEQFF. The CDR3 coding sequence is TGTGCCAGCAGCTTGGTGGGGCGCGCAGGATACAATGAGCAGTTCTTC.

This clonotype appeared many times. The chain recombines TRBV10-1 with TRBJ2-3; D not resolved. Germline values: CDR1 WNHNN, CDR2 SYGVQD (reference sequence). V lost 0 bases, J lost 0 bases, and 7 bases lay in between. This CDR3 has 15 residues. The CDR3 nucleotides are TGCGCCAGCAGTGAGTCTGACGAAAGCACAGATACGCAGTATTTT. The encoded protein is CASSESDESTDTQYF.

This clonotype was found many times. V is TRBV12-3 or TRBV12-4 and J is TRBJ2-7, with a tentative D call TRBD1 (6 bases). Trimming shortened V by 3 bases and J by 10 bases, and 10 bases separated the two germline ends. The CDR3 totals 11 residues. The DNA of the CDR3 is TGTGCCAGCAGTTTCCGGGACATACAGTACTTC. Amino acid sequence: CASSFRDIQYF.

Regarding this clonotype: One junction end disagrees with the germline gene, perhaps due to a read error. The V call is TRBV7-3, the J call TRBJ2-2; D call uncertain. CDR1 SGHTA and CDR2 FQGTGA come from the germline V gene. The CDR3 loop spans 17 amino acids. The CDR3 protein is CAGSPRLTDLGGRELFF. As DNA, the CDR3 is TGTGCCGGCAGCCCCCGTTTGACCGATTTGGGTGGCAGGGAGCTGTTTTTT. The complete variable domain, with remaining parts taken from reference TRBV7-3 and TRBJ2-2, reads GAGVSQTPSNKVTEKGKYVELRCDPISGHTALYWYRQSLGQGPEFLIYFQGTGAADDSGLPNDRFFAVRPEGSVSTLKIQRTERGDSAVYLCAGSPRLTDLGGRELFFGEGSRLTVL.

In the case of this clonotype: A much larger clone differs from this one at a single base, so this may be a read error. This chain joins TRBV10-2 and TRBJ2-1; D unclear. The CDR3 contains 13 residues. The germline V gene encodes CDR1 WSHSY and CDR2 SAAADI. CDR3 protein: CAGSETRPHEQFF. The DNA of the CDR3 is TGCGCCGGCAGTGAGACTCGCCCCCATGAGCAGTTCTTC.

This clonotype was observed at least ten times. This rearrangement joins TRBV15 to TRBJ1-4, with TRBD1 matching 9 bases. The CDR3 loop spans 15 amino acids. V shed 2 bases, J shed 7 bases, and the junction held 5 bases outside the gene matches. CDR1 LNHNV and CDR2 YYDKDF come from the germline V gene (reference sequence). CDR3 amino acids: CATSRRGQGGEKLFF. Written as DNA, the CDR3 is TGTGCCACCAGCAGAAGGGGACAGGGAGGTGAAAAACTGTTTTTT.

This clonotype appeared a few times. The chain carries TRBV28 and TRBJ2-5, with 12 bases aligning to TRBD2. The germline V gene has CDR1 MDHEN and CDR2 SYDVKM. The length of the CDR3 is 15 residues. Trimming took 6 bases from V and 5 from J; bases not matched to a gene: 7. The CDR3 reads CASSLAGGLGETQYF. The CDR3 DNA reads as TGTGCCAGCAGCCTAGCGGGAGGGTTAGGGGAGACCCAGTACTTC. The entire variable domain, with the rest obtained from reference TRBV28 and TRBJ2-5, is as follows: DVKVTQSSRYLVKRTGEKVFLECVQDMDHENMFWYRQDPGLGLRLIYFSYDVKMKEKGDIPEGYSVSREKKERFSLILESASTNQTSMYLCASSLAGGLGETQYFGPGTRLLVL.

In this sample, this clonotype turned up many times. The chain employs TRBV5-1 and TRBJ2-5; no firm D call. CDR3 size: 14 residues. V lost 4 bases and J lost 6, with 16 bases in between. CDR1 SGHRS and CDR2 YFSETQ come from the germline V gene. The chain's CDR3 is CASSTRPLGKTQYF. In DNA form, the CDR3 reads TGCGCCAGCAGCACCAGACCGCTTGGGAAGACCCAGTACTTC.

The table lists this clonotype with many counts. This chain uses TRBV2 with TRBJ2-2; a weak D match, TRBD2 (6 bases). The CDR3 covers 15 residues. CDR1 is SNHLY and CDR2 is FYNNEI in the germline V gene. V lost 8 bases and J lost 4, with 17 bases in between. The chain's CDR3 is CASQNPGLTTGELFF. CDR3 DNA sequence: TGTGCCAGCCAGAATCCGGGACTTACCACCGGGGAGCTGTTTTTT. Together with reference TRBV2 and TRBJ2-2, the CDR3 gives the full variable domain: EPEVTQTPSHQVTQMGQEVILRCVPISNHLYFYWYRQILGQKVEFLVSFYNNEISEKSEIFDDQFSVERPDGSNFTLKIRSTKLEDSAMYFCASQNPGLTTGELFFGEGSRLTVL.

This clonotype was recorded at least ten times. The chain employs TRBV20-1 and TRBJ2-1, with D unresolved. Trimming stripped 0 bases from V and 5 bases from J, with 11 bases between. The CDR3 has 14 residues. Germline-derived CDR1 and CDR2 are DFQATT and SNEGSKA (reference sequence). The CDR3 reads CSARDLTGNNEQFF. The CDR3 DNA reads TGCAGTGCTAGAGATTTGACTGGTAACAATGAGCAGTTCTTC.

Note on this clonotype: This could be a read error, since a much larger clone is one nucleotide away. The V gene is TRBV2, the J gene TRBJ2-5; D gene unclear. The germline V gene encodes CDR1 SNHLY and CDR2 FYNNEI. The CDR3 loop spans 12 amino acids. The CDR3: CASSAEQEAQYF. CDR3 nucleotides: TGTGCCAGCAGTGCCGAACAAGAGGCCCAGTACTTC.

Of note for this clonotype: A much larger clone lies one base from this, so it may be a read error. This chain joins TRBV7-9 and TRBJ2-7; the match to TRBD1 covers 7 bases. The CDR3 loop spans 14 amino acids. V lost 4 bases to trimming and J lost 6 bases; unmatched junction nucleotides: 9. Germline loops: CDR1 SEHNR, CDR2 FQNEAQ (reference sequence). The CDR3 sequence: CASSSLTGFLEQYF. CDR3 in DNA: TGTGCCAGCAGCTCATTGACAGGGTTCCTCGAGCAGTACTTC. The full variable domain, in which reference TRBV7-9 and TRBJ2-7 provide the parts outside the CDR3, is DTGVSQNPRHKITKRGQNVTFRCDPISEHNRLYWYRQTLGQGPEFLTYFQNEAQLEKSRLLSDRFSAERPKGSFSTLEIQRTEQGDSAMYLCASSSLTGFLEQYFGPGTRLTVT.

This clonotype was seen repeatedly, ten times or more. V usage is TRBV19 and J usage is TRBJ2-7; TRBD1 matches at 8 bases. Per the germline V gene, CDR1 is LNHDA and CDR2 is SQIVND (reference sequence). After removal of 4 bases from V and 4 bases from J, the junction contained 9 bases not matched to a gene. The CDR3 runs to 15 residues. This CDR3 reads CASSKVGQGSYEQYF. The CDR3, as DNA: TGTGCCAGTAGTAAAGTTGGACAGGGATCATACGAGCAGTACTTC.

This clonotype was counted many times. V usage is TRBV5-1 and J usage is TRBJ1-4; 10 bases are shared with TRBD1. With 1 base clipped from V and 7 bases from J, the junction kept 10 bases outside the gene matches. The CDR3 has 17 amino acids. CDR1 is SGHRS and CDR2 is YFSETQ in the germline V gene. Here the CDR3 reads CASSLSRGDRGSEKLFF. The CDR3 DNA sequence: TGCGCCAGCAGCTTGTCCCGGGGGGACAGGGGAAGTGAAAAACTGTTTTTT.

There are many counts of this clonotype. This chain connects TRBV6-4 to TRBJ1-2; D remains ambiguous. Germline CDR1 is MRHNA and CDR2 is SNTAGT. This CDR3 has 13 residues. V lost 0 bases to trimming and J lost 8 bases, with 10 bases between them. The CDR3: CASSDSILGGYTF. The CDR3 bases are TGTGCCAGCAGTGACTCGATTTTGGGGGGCTACACCTTC.

This clonotype was seen at least ten times. The chain recombines TRBV10-3 with TRBJ2-3, with 12 nucleotides matching TRBD2. Germline V gene sequence: CDR1 ENHRY, CDR2 SYGVKD. CDR3 length: 14 residues. Trimming removed 4 bases from V and 7 bases from J; junction bases left unmatched: 3. The DNA for the CDR3 is TGTGCCATCAGTGGACTAGCGGGAGACTATACGCAGTATTTT. Its translation is CAISGLAGDYTQYF.

There are many counts of this clonotype. The chain has TRBV9 and TRBJ2-3; D is possibly TRBD1 or TRBD2 (6 bases each). Germline V lookup: CDR1 SGDLS, CDR2 YYNGEE. Trimming took off 4 bases at V and 2 bases at J, with 17 bases between the two ends. This CDR3 spans 16 amino acids. In nucleotides, the CDR3 is TGTGCCAGCAGCTCCCGAGGGGGACTTAACACAGATACGCAGTATTTT. It is translated as CASSSRGGLNTDTQYF.

At least ten counts were recorded for this clonotype. The CDR3 region is CASSEAFGRQTQYF. The CDR3 nucleotides are TGTGCCAGCAGTGAAGCCTTCGGTAGACAGACCCAGTACTTC. The gene calls are TRBV6-1 and TRBJ2-5; D call uncertain. Germline V gene sequence: CDR1 MNHNS, CDR2 SASEGT. V was clipped by 0 bases and J by 6 bases, with 11 bases between them. The CDR3 length is 14 residues.

This clonotype was detected many times. This sequence joins TRBV9 and TRBJ2-7; TRBD2 matches at 8 bases. The CDR3 has 17 residues. Germline CDR1 reads SGDLS; CDR2 reads YYNGEE. V was pared by 4 bases and J by 1 base, with 13 bases of the junction left unmatched. CDR3 amino acids: CASSPRLGAGDSYEQYF. The CDR3 nucleotides are TGTGCCAGCAGCCCCCGGTTGGGAGCGGGAGATTCCTACGAGCAGTACTTC. The full variable domain, rest sourced from reference TRBV9 and TRBJ2-7, is DSGVTQTPKHLITATGQRVTLRCSPRSGDLSVYWYQQSLDQGLQFLIQYYNGEERAKGNILERFSAQQFPDLHSELNLSSLELGDSALYFCASSPRLGAGDSYEQYFGPGTRLTVT.

This clonotype was counted ten times or more. The gene calls are TRBV24-1 and TRBJ2-3; D is perhaps TRBD1 (6 bases). There are 12 residues in the CDR3. V was pared by 7 bases and J by 2 bases, with 6 bases between. Germline loops: CDR1 KGHDR, CDR2 SFDVKD. CDR3 residues: CATRGATDTQYF. CDR3 nucleotide sequence: TGTGCCACCAGGGGGGCCACAGATACGCAGTATTTT.

About this clonotype: It may be a read error: a sequence one base away is much more abundant. V and J are TRBV2 and TRBJ2-1; 7 bases agree with TRBD2. CDR1 and CDR2 (germline): SNHLY, FYNNEI. CDR3 size: 14 residues. The CDR3 nucleotides read TGTGCCAGCAATCGACTAGCTTCCTACAATGAGCGGTTCTTC. Protein sequence: CASNRLASYNERFF.